The clone carrying this T cell receptor (beta chain) was recorded a few times. Its antigen is as yet unknown. The data stem from a study of T-cell memory formation after mild COVID-19. Study overall: TCR clustering was largely donor specific. Findings of the study overall: Clones which contracted sat mainly in CM and EM if CD4+, and in EMRA if CD8+.

The V end was cut by 0 bases, the J end by 0 bases, with 3 bases between. Germline V gene lookup returns CDR1 SGDLS and CDR2 YYNGEE. The CDR3 runs to 14 residues. Each CDR3 protein gets one entry after TCRdb re-called the 5' RACE reads with MiXCR. Here the sample spans under 450,000 distinct CDR3 sequences, around 20% being singletons. V gene TRBV9 combines with J gene TRBJ2-2; D unclear. This TCR came from a man aged 18 to 30 who had mild COVID-19 (a few samples of this study predate the infection). Cell type and time point are not known. Sequences were obtained from PBMCs or a T cell subset sorted from them (not recorded which). CDR3 in DNA: TGTGCCAGCAGCGTAGCTGCGAACACCGGGGAGCTGTTTTTT. Encoded protein: CASSVAANTGELFF.